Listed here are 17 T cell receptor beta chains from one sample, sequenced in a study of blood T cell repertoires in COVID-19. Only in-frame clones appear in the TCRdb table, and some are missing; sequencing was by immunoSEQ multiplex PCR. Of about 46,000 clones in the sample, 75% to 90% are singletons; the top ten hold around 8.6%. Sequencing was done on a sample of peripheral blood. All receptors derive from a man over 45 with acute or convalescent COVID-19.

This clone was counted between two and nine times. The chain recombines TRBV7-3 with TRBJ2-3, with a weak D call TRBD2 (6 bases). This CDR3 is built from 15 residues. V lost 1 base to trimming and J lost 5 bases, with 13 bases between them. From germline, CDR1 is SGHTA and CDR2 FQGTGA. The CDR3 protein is CASSLIGGGEDTQYF. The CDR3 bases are TGTGCCAGCAGCTTAATAGGAGGAGGGGAAGATACGCAGTATTTT.

The CDR3 DNA reads as TGTGCCAGCAGCCTGGGGACAGGCTGGAACAATGAGCAGTTCTTC. This sequence encodes CASSLGTGWNNEQFF. This sequence joins TRBV7-3 and TRBJ2-1; TRBD1 aligns across 8 bases. The length of the CDR3 is 15 residues. Germline CDR1 SGHTA, CDR2 FQGTGA. Trimming took 5 bases from V and 5 from J; bases not matched to a gene: 8.

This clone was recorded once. CDR3: CASSVRKGAGTGELFF. CDR3 sequence (DNA): TGTGCCAGCAGCGTACGAAAGGGGGCAGGGACCGGGGAGCTGTTTTTT. The chain has TRBV7-2 and TRBJ2-2; 7 bases line up with TRBD1. The V segment lost 5 bases and the J segment 5 bases; nucleotides outside the gene matches: 11. CDR1 and CDR2 (germline): SGHTA, FQGNSA. The CDR3 contains 16 residues. Combining the CDR3 with reference TRBV7-2 and TRBJ2-2 gives the whole variable domain GAGVSQSPSNKVTEKGKDVELRCDPISGHTALYWYRQSLGQGLEFLIYFQGNSAPDKSGLPSDRFSAERTGGSVSTLTIQRTQQEDSAVYLCASSVRKGAGTGELFFGEGSRLTVL.

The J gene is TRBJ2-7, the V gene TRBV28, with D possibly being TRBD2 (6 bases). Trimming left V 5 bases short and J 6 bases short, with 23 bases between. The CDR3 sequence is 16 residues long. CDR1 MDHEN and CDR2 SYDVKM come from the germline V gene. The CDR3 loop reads CASSPWTPRELGEQYF. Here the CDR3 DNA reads TGTGCCAGCAGTCCCTGGACCCCACGGGAGCTCGGCGAGCAGTACTTC.

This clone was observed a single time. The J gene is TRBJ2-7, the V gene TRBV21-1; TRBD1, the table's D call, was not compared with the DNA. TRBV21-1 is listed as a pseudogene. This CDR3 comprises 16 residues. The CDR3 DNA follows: TGTGCCAGCAGCAACAGCCGGGACAGGTACTCCTACGAGCAGTACTTC. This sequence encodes CASSNSRDRYSYEQYF.

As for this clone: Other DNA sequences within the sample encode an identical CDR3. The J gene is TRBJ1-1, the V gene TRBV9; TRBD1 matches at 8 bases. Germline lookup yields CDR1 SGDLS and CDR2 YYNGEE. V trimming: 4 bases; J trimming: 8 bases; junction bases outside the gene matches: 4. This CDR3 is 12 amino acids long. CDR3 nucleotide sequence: TGTGCCAGCAGCCCAGGACAGGGAGAAGCTTTCTTT. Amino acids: CASSPGQGEAFF.

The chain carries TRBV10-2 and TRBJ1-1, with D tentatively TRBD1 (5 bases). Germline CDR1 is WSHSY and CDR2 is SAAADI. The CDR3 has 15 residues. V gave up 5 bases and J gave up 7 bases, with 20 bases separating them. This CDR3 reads CASSLRQPLPNEAFF. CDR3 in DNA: TGCGCCAGCAGTCTTAGACAGCCGCTCCCCAATGAAGCTTTCTTT.

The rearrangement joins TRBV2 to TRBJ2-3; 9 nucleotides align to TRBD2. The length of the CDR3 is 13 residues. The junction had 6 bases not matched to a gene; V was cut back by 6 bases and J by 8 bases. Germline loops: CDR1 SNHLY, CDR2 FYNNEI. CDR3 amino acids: CASRGATSGTQYF. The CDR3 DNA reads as TGTGCCAGCAGGGGGGCGACTAGCGGTACGCAGTATTTT. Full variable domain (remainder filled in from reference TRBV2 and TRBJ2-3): EPEVTQTPSHQVTQMGQEVILRCVPISNHLYFYWYRQILGQKVEFLVSFYNNEISEKSEIFDDQFSVERPDGSNFTLKIRSTKLEDSAMYFCASRGATSGTQYFGPGTRLTVL.

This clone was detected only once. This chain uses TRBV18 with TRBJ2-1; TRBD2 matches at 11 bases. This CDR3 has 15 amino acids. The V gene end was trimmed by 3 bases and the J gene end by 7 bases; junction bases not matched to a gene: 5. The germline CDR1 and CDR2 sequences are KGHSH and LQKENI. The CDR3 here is CASSPTSGDWNEQFF. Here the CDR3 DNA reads TGTGCCAGCTCACCGACTAGCGGGGACTGGAATGAGCAGTTCTTC.

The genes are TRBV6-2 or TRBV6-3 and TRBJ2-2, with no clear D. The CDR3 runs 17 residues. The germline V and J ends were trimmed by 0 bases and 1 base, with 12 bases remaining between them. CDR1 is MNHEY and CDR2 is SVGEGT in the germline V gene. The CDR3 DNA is TGTGCCAGCAGTTACTCTTTGTTTCGGTTGAACACCGGGGAGCTGTTTTTT. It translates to CASSYSLFRLNTGELFF.

Written as DNA, the CDR3 is TGTGCCAGCAGCTTAGGGGGAGGGAATGGGCATGGCTACACCTTC. Its translation: CASSLGGGNGHGYTF. The chain recombines TRBV7-2 with TRBJ1-2; D is ambiguous. The CDR3 spans 15 residues. Germline V gene lookup returns CDR1 SGHTA and CDR2 FQGNSA. V lost 1 base and J 6 bases, leaving 15 bases between the germline ends.

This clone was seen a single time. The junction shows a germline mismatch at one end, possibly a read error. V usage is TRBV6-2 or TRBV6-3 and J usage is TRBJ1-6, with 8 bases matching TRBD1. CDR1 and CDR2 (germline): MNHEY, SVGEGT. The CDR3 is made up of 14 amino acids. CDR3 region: CASSKDRANSPLHF. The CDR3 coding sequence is TGTGCCAGCAGTAAGGACAGGGCCAATTCGCCCCTCCACTTT.

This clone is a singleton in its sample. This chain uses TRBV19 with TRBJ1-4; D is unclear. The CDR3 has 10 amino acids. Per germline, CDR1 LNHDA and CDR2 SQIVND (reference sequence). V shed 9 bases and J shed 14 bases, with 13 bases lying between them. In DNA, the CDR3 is TGTGCCAGCTTAGGAGCTGAGCTGTTTTTT. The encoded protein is CASLGAELFF.

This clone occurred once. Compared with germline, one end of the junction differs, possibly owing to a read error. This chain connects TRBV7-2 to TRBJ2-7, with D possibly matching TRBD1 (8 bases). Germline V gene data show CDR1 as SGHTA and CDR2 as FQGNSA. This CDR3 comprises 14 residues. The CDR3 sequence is CASSRDRRDYEQYF. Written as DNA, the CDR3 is TGTGCCAGCAGCCGGGACAGGAGGGACTACGAGCAGTACTTT.

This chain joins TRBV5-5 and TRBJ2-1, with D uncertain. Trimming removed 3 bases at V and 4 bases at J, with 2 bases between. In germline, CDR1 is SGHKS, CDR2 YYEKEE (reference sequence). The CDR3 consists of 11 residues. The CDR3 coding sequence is TGTGCCAGCAGCTCTTACAATGAGCAGTTCTTC. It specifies CASSSYNEQFF.

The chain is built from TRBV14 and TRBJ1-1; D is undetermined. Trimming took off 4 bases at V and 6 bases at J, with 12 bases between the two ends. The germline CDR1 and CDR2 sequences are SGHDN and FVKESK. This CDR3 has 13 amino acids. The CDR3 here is CASSPWQASEAFF. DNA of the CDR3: TGTGCCAGCAGCCCTTGGCAGGCCTCTGAAGCTTTCTTT.

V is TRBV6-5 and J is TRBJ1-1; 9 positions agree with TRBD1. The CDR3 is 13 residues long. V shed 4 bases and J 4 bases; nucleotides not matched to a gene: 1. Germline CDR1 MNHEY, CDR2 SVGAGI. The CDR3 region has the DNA TGTGCCAGCAGTTCGACAGGGGGCACTGAAGCTTTCTTT. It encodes CASSSTGGTEAFF.